The next 9 T cell receptor beta chains were all read from a single sample in a study of CDR3 diversity in severe acne. TCRdb reprocessed the PCR reads via MiXCR and lists one record per CDR3 protein. Here the sample spans about 100,000 distinct CDR3 sequences, 51% being singletons. The sample was blood. Receptor source: a male donor with acne.

The rearrangement joins TRBV20-1 to TRBJ1-4, with D hard to call. Per germline, CDR1 DFQATT and CDR2 SNEGSKA (reference sequence). The V and J ends lost 0 bases and 0 bases respectively, with 14 bases between them. This CDR3 is built from 17 residues. The CDR3 DNA reads as TGCAGTGCTAGAGATGTGGAGGGCCTTGCAACTAATGAAAAACTGTTTTTT. It specifies CSARDVEGLATNEKLFF.

Details on this clonotype: Germline is not matched at one junction end, which may reflect a read error. This sequence joins TRBV15 and TRBJ2-3, with TRBD2 identical over 12 bases. Germline CDR1 is LNHNV and CDR2 is YYDKDF (reference sequence). There are 14 residues in the CDR3. CDR3 in amino acids: CAASDGTSGDTQYF. The CDR3 nucleotides are TGTGCCGCCAGTGATGGGACTAGCGGGGATACGCAGTATTTT.

This clonotype was recorded once. The CDR3 sequence: CATSSGRHNEQFF. DNA of the CDR3: TGTGCCACCAGTAGCGGGAGGCACAATGAGCAGTTCTTC. This chain uses TRBV19 with TRBJ2-5, with 10 bases identical to TRBD2. The J call is in doubt because the DNA end fits TRBJ2-1 better. Looked up from germline, CDR1 is LNHDA and CDR2 is SQIVND (reference sequence). The CDR3 totals 13 residues.

This clonotype has at least ten counts. This sequence joins TRBV5-1 and TRBJ1-1; 7 bases are shared with TRBD1. Per germline, CDR1 SGHRS and CDR2 YFSETQ. The junction had 3 bases not matched to a gene; V was cut back by 4 bases and J by 0 bases. CDR3 length equals 14 residues. CDR3 bases: TGCGCCAGCAGCAGGGGACAGCTGAACACTGAAGCTTTCTTT. Its translation is CASSRGQLNTEAFF. Full variable domain (remainder filled in from reference TRBV5-1 and TRBJ1-1): KAGVTQTPRYLIKTRGQQVTLSCSPISGHRSVSWYQQTPGQGLQFLFEYFSETQRNKGNFPGRFSGRQFSNSRSEMNVSTLELGDSALYLCASSRGQLNTEAFFGQGTRLTVV.

This clonotype was counted a few times. The chain has TRBV6-5 and TRBJ2-7; 16 nucleotides line up with TRBD2. The CDR3 covers 16 residues. The V segment lost 6 bases and the J segment 3 bases; nucleotides outside the gene matches: 5. CDR1 is MNHEY and CDR2 is SVGAGI in the germline V gene. CDR3 residues: CASRGTSGRAGYEQYF. DNA of the CDR3: TGTGCCAGCAGAGGGACTAGCGGGAGGGCCGGCTACGAGCAGTACTTC.

The count of this clonotype is one. The V gene is TRBV25-1, the J gene TRBJ1-5, with D possibly matching TRBD1 (6 bases). In germline, CDR1 is MGHDK, CDR2 SYGVNS. Trimming shortened V by 6 bases and J by 0 bases, and 12 bases separated the two germline ends. The CDR3 totals 15 residues. The CDR3 reads CASSRQDNSNQPQHF. CDR3 sequence (DNA): TGTGCCAGCAGCCGACAGGATAATAGCAATCAGCCCCAGCATTTT.

The chain is built from TRBV4-3 and TRBJ2-6; D assignment may be TRBD1 or TRBD2 (6 bases each). V was shortened by 0 bases and J by 10 bases, with 10 bases between the two germline ends. This CDR3 spans 14 amino acids. CDR1 LGHNA and CDR2 YSLEER come from the germline V gene. Here the CDR3 reads CASSQDLGGNVLTF. CDR3 in DNA: TGCGCCAGCAGCCAAGATCTAGGGGGGAACGTCCTGACTTTC.

This clonotype was counted many times. This rearrangement joins TRBV7-9 to TRBJ2-5; D is ambiguous. Per germline, CDR1 SEHNR and CDR2 FQNEAQ (reference sequence). With 0 bases removed from V and 2 bases from J, the gap between germline ends came to 7 bases. The CDR3 sequence is 14 residues long. The CDR3 spells CASSLAGRQETQYF. DNA of the CDR3: TGTGCCAGCAGCTTAGCGGGAAGGCAAGAGACCCAGTACTTC. The entire variable domain, with the rest obtained from reference TRBV7-9 and TRBJ2-5, is as follows: DTGVSQNPRHKITKRGQNVTFRCDPISEHNRLYWYRQTLGQGPEFLTYFQNEAQLEKSRLLSDRFSAERPKGSFSTLEIQRTEQGDSAMYLCASSLAGRQETQYFGPGTRLLVL.

This clonotype was found once. CDR3 DNA sequence: TGTGCCACGACAGGGAACACTGAAGCTTTCTTT. Protein product: CATTGNTEAFF. The rearrangement joins TRBV2 to TRBJ1-1, with D maybe TRBD1 (6 bases). Trimming took off 10 bases at V and 1 base at J, with 7 bases between the two ends. The V gene's germline CDR1 is SNHLY and CDR2 FYNNEI. The CDR3 runs 11 residues. The full variable domain, completed using reference TRBV2 and TRBJ1-1, is EPEVTQTPSHQVTQMGQEVILRCVPISNHLYFYWYRQILGQKVEFLVSFYNNEISEKSEIFDDQFSVERPDGSNFTLKIRSTKLEDSAMYFCATTGNTEAFFGQGTRLTVV.